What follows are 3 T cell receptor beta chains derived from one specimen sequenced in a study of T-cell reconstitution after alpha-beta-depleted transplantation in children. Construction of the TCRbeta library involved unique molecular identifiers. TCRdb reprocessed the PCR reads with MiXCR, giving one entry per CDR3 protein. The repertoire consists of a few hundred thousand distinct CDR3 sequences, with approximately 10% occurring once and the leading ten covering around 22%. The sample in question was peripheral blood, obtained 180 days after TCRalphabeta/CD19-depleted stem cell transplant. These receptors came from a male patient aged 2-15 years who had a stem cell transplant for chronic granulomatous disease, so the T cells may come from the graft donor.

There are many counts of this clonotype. Written as DNA, the CDR3 is TGCAGTGCTAGAGATCACTATGGCTACACCTTC. This encodes CSARDHYGYTF. The chain combines TRBV20-1 with TRBJ1-2; D gene ambiguous. This CDR3 contains 11 residues. The V and J ends lost 0 bases and 3 bases respectively, with 2 bases between them. The V gene's germline CDR1 is DFQATT and CDR2 SNEGSKA (reference sequence).

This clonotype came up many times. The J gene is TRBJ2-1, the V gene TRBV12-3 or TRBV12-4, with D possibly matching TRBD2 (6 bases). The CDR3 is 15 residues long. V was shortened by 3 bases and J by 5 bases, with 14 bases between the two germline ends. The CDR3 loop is CASSFFREFHNEQFF. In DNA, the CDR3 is TGTGCCAGCAGTTTTTTCCGGGAGTTCCACAATGAGCAGTTCTTC.

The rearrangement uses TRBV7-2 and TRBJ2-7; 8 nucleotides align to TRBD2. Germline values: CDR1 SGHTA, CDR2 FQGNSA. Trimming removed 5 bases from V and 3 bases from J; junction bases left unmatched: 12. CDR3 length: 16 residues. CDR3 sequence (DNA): TGTGCCAGCAGCCTGCCCTCCGGGGGGGGACTCTACGAGCAGTACTTC. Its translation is CASSLPSGGGLYEQYF.